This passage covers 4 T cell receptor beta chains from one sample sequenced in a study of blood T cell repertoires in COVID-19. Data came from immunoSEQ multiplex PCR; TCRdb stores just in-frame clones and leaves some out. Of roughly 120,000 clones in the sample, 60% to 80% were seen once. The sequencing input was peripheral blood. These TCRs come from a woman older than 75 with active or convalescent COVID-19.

CDR3 loop: CASKGAGPYEQYF. DNA of the CDR3: TGTGCCAGCAAGGGGGCTGGCCCCTACGAGCAGTACTTC. The rearrangement uses TRBV6-5 and TRBJ2-7; TRBD1 aligns across 7 bases. Trimming took 7 bases from V and 2 from J; bases not matched to a gene: 5. The CDR3 spans 13 residues. CDR1 MNHEY and CDR2 SVGAGI come from the germline V gene.

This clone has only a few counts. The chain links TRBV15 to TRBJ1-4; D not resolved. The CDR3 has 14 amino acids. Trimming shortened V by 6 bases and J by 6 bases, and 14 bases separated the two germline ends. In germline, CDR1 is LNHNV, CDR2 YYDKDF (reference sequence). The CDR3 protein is CATRSATLDEKLFF. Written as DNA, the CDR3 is TGTGCCACCAGGTCCGCGACATTAGATGAAAAACTGTTTTTT.

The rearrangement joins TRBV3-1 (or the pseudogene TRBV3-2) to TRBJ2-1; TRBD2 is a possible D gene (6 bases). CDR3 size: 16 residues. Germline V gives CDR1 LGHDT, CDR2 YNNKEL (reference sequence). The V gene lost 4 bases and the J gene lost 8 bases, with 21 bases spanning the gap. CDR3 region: CASSRLLGGLSDEQFF. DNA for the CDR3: TGTGCCAGCAGCCGGCTCCTGGGGGGTCTGTCGGATGAGCAGTTCTTC.

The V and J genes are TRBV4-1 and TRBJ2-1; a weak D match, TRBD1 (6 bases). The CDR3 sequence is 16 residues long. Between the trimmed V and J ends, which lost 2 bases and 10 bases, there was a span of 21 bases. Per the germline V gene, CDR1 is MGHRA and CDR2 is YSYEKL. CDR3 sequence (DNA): TGCGCCAGCAGCCAATCTAACGTCAGGGGCCCAAAAGAGCAGTTCTTC. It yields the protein CASSQSNVRGPKEQFF.